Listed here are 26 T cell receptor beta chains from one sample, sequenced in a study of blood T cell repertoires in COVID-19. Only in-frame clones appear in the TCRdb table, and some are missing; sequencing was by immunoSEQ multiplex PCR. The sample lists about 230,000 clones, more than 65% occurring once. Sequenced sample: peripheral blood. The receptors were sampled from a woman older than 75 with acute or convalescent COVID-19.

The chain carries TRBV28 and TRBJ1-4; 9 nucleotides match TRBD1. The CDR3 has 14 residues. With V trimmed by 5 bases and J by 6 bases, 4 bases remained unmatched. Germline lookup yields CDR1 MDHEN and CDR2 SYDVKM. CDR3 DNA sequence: TGTGCCAGCAGTCTACAGGGGGCAGATGAAAAACTGTTTTTT. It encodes CASSLQGADEKLFF.

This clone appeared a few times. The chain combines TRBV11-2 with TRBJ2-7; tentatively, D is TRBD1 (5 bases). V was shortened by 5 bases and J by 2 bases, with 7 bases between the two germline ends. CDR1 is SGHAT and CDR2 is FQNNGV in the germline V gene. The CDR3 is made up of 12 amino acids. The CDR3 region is CASSPDTYEQYF. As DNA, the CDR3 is TGTGCCAGCAGCCCGGACACCTACGAGCAGTACTTC.

CDR3: CASSGVWGGSSYEQYF. CDR3 coding DNA: TGTGCCAGCTCGGGAGTATGGGGGGGGAGCTCCTACGAGCAGTACTTC. The chain combines TRBV28 with TRBJ2-7; 7 bases fit TRBD2. Germline CDR1 MDHEN, CDR2 SYDVKM. V shed 8 bases and J 0 bases; nucleotides not matched to a gene: 13. The CDR3 contains 16 residues. The entire variable domain, with the rest obtained from reference TRBV28 and TRBJ2-7, is as follows: DVKVTQSSRYLVKRTGEKVFLECVQDMDHENMFWYRQDPGLGLRLIYFSYDVKMKEKGDIPEGYSVSREKKERFSLILESASTNQTSMYLCASSGVWGGSSYEQYFGPGTRLTVT.

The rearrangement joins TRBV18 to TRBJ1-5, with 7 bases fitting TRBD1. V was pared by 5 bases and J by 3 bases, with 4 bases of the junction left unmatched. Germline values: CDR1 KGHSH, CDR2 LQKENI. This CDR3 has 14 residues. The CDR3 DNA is TGTGCCAGCTCAAGACAGGGACTCAATCAGCCCCAGCATTTT. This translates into CASSRQGLNQPQHF.

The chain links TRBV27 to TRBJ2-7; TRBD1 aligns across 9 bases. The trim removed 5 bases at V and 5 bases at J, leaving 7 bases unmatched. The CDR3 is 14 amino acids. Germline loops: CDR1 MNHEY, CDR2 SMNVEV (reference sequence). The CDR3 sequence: CASSQGQGRDEQYF. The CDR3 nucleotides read TGTGCCAGCAGTCAGGGACAGGGAAGGGACGAGCAGTACTTC.

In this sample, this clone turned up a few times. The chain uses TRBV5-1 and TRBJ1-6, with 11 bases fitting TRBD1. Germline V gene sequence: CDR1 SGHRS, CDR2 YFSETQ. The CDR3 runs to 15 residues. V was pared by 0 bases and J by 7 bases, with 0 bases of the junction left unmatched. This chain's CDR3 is CASSLGTGGNSPLHF. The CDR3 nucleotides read TGCGCCAGCAGCTTGGGGACAGGGGGCAATTCACCCCTCCACTTT. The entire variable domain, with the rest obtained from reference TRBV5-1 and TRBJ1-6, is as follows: KAGVTQTPRYLIKTRGQQVTLSCSPISGHRSVSWYQQTPGQGLQFLFEYFSETQRNKGNFPGRFSGRQFSNSRSEMNVSTLELGDSALYLCASSLGTGGNSPLHFGNGTRLTVT.

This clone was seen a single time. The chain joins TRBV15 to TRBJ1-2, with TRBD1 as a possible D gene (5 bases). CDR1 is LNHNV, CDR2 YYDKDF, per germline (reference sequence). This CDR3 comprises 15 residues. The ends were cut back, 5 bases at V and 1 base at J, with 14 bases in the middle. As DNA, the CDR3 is TGTGCCACCAGCCCCCTACCAGGGATTAACTATGGCTACACCTTC. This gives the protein CATSPLPGINYGYTF.

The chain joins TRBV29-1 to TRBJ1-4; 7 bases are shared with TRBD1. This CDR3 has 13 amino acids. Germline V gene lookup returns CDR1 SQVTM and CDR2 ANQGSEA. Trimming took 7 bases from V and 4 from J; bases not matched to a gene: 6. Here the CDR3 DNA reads TGCAGCGCAAGGGGGCAGGGTAATGAAAAACTGTTTTTT. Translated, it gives CSARGQGNEKLFF. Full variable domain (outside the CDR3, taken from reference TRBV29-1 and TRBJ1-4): SAVISQKPSRDICQRGTSLTIQCQVDSQVTMMFWYRQQPGQSLTLIATANQGSEATYESGFVIDKFPISRPNLTFSTLTVSNMSPEDSSIYLCSARGQGNEKLFFGSGTQLSVL.

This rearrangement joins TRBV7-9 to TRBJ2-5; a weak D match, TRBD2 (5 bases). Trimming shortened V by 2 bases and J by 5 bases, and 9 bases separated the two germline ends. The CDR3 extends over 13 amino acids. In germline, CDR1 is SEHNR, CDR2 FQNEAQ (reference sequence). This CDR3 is CASSLIREETQYF. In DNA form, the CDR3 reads TGTGCCAGCAGCTTAATTAGGGAGGAGACCCAGTACTTC.

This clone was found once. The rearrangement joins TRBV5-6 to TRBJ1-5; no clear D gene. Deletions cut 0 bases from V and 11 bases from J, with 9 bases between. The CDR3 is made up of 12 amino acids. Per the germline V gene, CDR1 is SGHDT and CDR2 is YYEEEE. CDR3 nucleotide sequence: TGTGCCAGCAGCTTGGGCGGGAGCGCCCAGCATTTT. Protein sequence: CASSLGGSAQHF.

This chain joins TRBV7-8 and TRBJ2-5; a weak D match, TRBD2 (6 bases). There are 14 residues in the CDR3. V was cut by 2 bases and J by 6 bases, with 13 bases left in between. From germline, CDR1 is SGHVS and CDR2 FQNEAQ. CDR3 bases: TGTGCCAGCAGCTTAAGCGGCGGGATAAAGACCCAGTACTTC. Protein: CASSLSGGIKTQYF.

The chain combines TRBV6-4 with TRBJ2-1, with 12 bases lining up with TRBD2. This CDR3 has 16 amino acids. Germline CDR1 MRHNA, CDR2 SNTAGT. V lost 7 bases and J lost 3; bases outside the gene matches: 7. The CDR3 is CASTSRTSGDYNEQFF. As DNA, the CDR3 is TGTGCCAGCACCTCTCGGACTAGCGGGGACTACAATGAGCAGTTCTTC.

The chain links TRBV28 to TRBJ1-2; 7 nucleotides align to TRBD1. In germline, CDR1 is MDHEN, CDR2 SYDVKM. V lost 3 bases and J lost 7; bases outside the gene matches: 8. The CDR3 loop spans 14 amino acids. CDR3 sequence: CASSLPGGFSGYTF. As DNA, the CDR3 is TGTGCCAGCAGTTTGCCAGGGGGTTTCAGTGGCTACACCTTC.

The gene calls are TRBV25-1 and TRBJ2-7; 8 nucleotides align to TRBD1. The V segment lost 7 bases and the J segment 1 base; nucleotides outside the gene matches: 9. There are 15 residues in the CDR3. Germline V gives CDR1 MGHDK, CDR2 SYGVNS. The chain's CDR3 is CASTRTGTGSYEQYF. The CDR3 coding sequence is TGTGCCAGCACCCGCACCGGGACAGGATCCTACGAGCAGTACTTC.

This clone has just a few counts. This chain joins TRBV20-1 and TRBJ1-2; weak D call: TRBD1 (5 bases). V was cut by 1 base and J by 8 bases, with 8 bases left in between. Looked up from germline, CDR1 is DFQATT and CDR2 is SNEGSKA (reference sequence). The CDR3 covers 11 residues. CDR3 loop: CSARVREGYTF. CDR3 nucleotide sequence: TGCAGTGCTAGAGTCAGGGAAGGCTACACCTTC.

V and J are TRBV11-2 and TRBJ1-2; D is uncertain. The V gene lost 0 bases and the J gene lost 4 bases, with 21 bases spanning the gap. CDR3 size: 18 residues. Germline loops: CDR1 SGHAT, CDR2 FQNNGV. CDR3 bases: TGTGCCAGCAGCTTAGATTTCAAACCTATTAATCCTTCCTATGGCTACACCTTC. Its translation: CASSLDFKPINPSYGYTF.

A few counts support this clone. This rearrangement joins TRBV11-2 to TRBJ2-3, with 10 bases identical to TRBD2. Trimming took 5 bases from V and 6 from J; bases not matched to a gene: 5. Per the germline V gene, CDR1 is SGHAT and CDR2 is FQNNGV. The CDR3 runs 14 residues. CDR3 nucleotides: TGTGCCAGCAGCCCGGGACTAGCGTCGGATACGCAGTATTTT. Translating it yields CASSPGLASDTQYF.

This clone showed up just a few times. CDR3: CASSIELTGTPKNTEAFF. The CDR3 DNA is TGTGCCAGTAGTATTGAATTGACCGGGACACCAAAGAACACTGAAGCTTTCTTT. The V gene is TRBV19, the J gene TRBJ1-1, with D possibly TRBD1 on 6 matching bases. V lost 3 bases to trimming and J lost 1 base, with 21 bases between them. Germline V gene lookup returns CDR1 LNHDA and CDR2 SQIVND (reference sequence). The CDR3 extends over 18 amino acids.

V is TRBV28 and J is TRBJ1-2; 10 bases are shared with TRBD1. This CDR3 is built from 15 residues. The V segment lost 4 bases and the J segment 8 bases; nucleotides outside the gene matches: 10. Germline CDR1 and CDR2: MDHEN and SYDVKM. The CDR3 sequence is CASSSGTGDPLGYTF. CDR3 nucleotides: TGTGCCAGCAGTTCCGGGACAGGGGACCCCCTGGGCTACACCTTC.

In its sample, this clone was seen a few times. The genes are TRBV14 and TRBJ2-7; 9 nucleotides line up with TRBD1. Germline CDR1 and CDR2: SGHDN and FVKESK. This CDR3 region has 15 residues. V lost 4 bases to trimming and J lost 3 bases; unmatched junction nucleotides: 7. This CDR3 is CASSLQGAKNYEQYF. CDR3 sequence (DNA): TGTGCCAGCAGCCTACAGGGGGCCAAGAACTACGAGCAGTACTTC.

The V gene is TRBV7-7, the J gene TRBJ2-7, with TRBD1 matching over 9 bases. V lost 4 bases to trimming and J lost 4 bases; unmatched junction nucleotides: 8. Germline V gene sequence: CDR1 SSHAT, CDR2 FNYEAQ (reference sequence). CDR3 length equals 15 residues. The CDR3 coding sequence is TGTGCCAGCAGCTGGGGGGACAGGGCGACGTACGAGCAGTACTTC. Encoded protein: CASSWGDRATYEQYF.

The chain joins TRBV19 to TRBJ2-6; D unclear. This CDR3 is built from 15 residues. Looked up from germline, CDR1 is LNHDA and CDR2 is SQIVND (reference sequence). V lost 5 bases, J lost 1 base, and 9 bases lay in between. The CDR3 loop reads CASSFEWSGANVLTF. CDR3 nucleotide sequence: TGTGCCAGTAGTTTCGAGTGGTCTGGGGCCAACGTCCTGACTTTC. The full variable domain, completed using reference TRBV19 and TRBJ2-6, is DGGITQSPKYLFRKEGQNVTLSCEQNLNHDAMYWYRQDPGQGLRLIYYSQIVNDFQKGDIAEGYSVSREKKESFPLTVTSAQKNPTAFYLCASSFEWSGANVLTFGAGSRLTVL.

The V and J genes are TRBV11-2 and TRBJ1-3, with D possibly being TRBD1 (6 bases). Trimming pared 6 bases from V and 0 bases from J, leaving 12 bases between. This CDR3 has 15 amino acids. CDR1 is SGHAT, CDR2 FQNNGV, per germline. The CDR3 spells CASRTQGNSGNTIYF. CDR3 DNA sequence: TGTGCCAGCAGAACCCAGGGGAACTCTGGAAACACCATATATTTT.

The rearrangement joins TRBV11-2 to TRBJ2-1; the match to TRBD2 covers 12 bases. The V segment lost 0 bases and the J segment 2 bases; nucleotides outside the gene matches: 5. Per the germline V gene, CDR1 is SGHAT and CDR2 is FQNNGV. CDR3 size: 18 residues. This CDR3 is CASSLDTLAGGPYNEQFF. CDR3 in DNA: TGTGCCAGCAGCTTAGATACACTAGCGGGAGGCCCCTACAATGAGCAGTTCTTC.

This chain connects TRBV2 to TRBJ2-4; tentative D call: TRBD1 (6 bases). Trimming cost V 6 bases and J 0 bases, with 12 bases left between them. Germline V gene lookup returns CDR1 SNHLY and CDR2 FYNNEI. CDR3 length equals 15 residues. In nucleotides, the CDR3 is TGTGCCAGCAGACGGGACACCATAGCCAAAAACATTCAGTACTTC. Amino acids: CASRRDTIAKNIQYF.

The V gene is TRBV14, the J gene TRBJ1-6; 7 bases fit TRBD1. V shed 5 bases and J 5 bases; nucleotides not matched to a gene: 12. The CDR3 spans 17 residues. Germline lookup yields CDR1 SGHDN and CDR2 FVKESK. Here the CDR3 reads CASSNRDRSLDNSPLHF. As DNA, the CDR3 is TGTGCCAGCAGCAACCGGGACAGAAGCCTAGATAATTCACCCCTCCACTTT.